Sequencing of this TCR beta chain was carried out in a study of CD8 T cell repertoires and HIV-1 epitope variants. As for the study in general: Controls included no peptide, Ebola AY9 epitope, and a CMV, EBV, flu pool.

The V gene's germline CDR1 is SEHNR and CDR2 FQNEAQ (reference sequence). The ends were cut back, 4 bases at V and 6 bases at J, with 9 bases in the middle. CDR3 length equals 12 residues. This clone was observed a few times. Its target is not known. Sequencing of TCR beta CDR3 used immunoSEQ survey depth. Only in-frame clones appear in the TCRdb table, and some are missing; sequencing was by immunoSEQ multiplex PCR. The sample has over 6,500 clones; 66% are singletons. The J gene is TRBJ1-2, the V gene TRBV7-9; D uncertain. The clonotype comes from a male donor with HIV. The sample comprised cultured CD8+ T cells derived from PBMCs. In DNA, the CDR3 is TGTGCCAGCAGCTCGGGGAAGGATGGCTACACCTTC. Translation: CASSSGKDGYTF.